The clone carrying this T cell receptor beta chain was detected many times. One end of the junction fails to match germline, which may point to a read error. Exclusion of a patient resulted from uncontrolled infection, other autoimmune disease, pregnancy or lactation. Germline V gene sequence: CDR1 SGHAT, CDR2 FQNNGV. The CDR3 runs 15 residues. This record comes from a study of T cells in Graves' hyperthyroidism and ophthalmopathy. Regions amplified from RNA transcripts were the TCR beta CDR3 regions. The TCR CDR3 was amplified in a first-round RT-PCR using the HTBI primer set. TCRdb redid the calling of the multiplex PCR reads with MiXCR, one entry per CDR3 protein. Of fewer than 350,000 distinct CDR3 sequences in the sample, around a sixth were seen once.

Sequenced sample: blood. The chain employs TRBV11-2 and TRBJ1-1; D unclear. This TCR came from a woman in her forties with Graves' ophthalmopathy. CDR3: CASNLVRSAGTEAFF. The CDR3 nucleotides read TGTGCCAGCAACTTAGTCCGCTCGGCGGGCACTGAAGCTTTCTTT.